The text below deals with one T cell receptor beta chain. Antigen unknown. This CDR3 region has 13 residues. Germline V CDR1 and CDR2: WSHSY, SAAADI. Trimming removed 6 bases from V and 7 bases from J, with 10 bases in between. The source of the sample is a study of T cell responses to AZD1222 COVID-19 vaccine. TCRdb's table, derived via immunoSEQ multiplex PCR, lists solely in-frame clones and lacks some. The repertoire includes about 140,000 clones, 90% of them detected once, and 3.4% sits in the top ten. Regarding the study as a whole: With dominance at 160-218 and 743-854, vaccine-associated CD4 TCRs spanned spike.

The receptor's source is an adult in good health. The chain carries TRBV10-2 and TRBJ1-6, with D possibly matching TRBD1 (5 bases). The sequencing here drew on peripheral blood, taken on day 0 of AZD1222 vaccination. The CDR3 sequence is CASRGPDNSPLHF. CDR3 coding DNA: TGCGCCAGCAGGGGACCCGACAATTCACCCCTCCACTTT.